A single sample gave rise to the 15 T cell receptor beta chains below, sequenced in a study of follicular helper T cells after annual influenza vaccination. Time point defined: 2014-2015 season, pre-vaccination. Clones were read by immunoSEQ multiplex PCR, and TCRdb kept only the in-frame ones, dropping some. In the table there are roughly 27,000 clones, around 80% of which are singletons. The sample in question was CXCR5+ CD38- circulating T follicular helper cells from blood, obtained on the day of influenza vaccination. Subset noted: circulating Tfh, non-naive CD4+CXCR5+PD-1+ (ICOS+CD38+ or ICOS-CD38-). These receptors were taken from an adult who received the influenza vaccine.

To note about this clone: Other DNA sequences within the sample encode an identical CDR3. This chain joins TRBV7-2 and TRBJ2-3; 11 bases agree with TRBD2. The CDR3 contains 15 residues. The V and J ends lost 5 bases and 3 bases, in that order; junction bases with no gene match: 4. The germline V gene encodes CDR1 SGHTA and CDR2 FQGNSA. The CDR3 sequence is CASSPRTSGTDTQYF. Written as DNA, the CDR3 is TGTGCCAGCAGCCCGCGGACTAGCGGGACAGATACGCAGTATTTT. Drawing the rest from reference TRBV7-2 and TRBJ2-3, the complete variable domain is GAGVSQSPSNKVTEKGKDVELRCDPISGHTALYWYRQSLGQGLEFLIYFQGNSAPDKSGLPSDRFSAERTGGSVSTLTIQRTQQEDSAVYLCASSPRTSGTDTQYFGPGTRLTVL.

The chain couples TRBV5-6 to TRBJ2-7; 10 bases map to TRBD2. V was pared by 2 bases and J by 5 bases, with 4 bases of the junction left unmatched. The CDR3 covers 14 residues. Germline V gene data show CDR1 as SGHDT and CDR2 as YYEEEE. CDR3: CASSLGSGRNEQYF. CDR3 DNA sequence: TGTGCCAGCAGCTTAGGTAGCGGGAGGAACGAGCAGTACTTC.

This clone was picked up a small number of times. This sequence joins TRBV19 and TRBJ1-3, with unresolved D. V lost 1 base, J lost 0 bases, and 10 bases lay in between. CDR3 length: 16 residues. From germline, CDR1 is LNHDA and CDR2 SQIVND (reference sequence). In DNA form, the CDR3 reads TGTGCCAGTAGTATAGGGTCAGGTTACTCTGGAAACACCATATATTTT. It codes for CASSIGSGYSGNTIYF.

For the CDR3, the DNA is TGTGCCTGTGTGAAGGACAGGTCATATGGCTACACCTTC. Translated: CACVKDRSYGYTF. The chain uses TRBV30 and TRBJ1-2; TRBD1 matches at 7 bases. CDR1 GTSNPN and CDR2 SVGIG come from the germline V gene (reference sequence). The CDR3 spans 13 residues. J was trimmed by 5 bases and V by 6 bases; bases with no gene match: 9.

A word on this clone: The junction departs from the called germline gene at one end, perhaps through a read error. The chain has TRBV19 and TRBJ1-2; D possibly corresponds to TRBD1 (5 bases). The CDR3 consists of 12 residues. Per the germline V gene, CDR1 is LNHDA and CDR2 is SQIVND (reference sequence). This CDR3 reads CASSVRDYGYTF. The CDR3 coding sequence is TGTGCCAGTAGTGTAAGGGACTACGGCTACACCTTC. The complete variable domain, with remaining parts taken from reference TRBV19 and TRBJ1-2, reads DGGITQSPKYLFRKEGQNVTLSCEQNLNHDAMYWYRQDPGQGLRLIYYSQIVNDFQKGDIAEGYSVSREKKESFPLTVTSAQKNPTAFYLCASSVRDYGYTFGSGTRLTVV.

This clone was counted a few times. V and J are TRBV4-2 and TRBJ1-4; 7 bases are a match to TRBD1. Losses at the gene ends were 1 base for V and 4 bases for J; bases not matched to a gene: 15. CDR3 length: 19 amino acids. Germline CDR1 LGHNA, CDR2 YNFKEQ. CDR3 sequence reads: CASSQATPGQSVYNEKLFF. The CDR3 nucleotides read TGTGCCAGCAGCCAAGCAACACCGGGACAGTCAGTTTATAATGAAAAACTGTTTTTT.

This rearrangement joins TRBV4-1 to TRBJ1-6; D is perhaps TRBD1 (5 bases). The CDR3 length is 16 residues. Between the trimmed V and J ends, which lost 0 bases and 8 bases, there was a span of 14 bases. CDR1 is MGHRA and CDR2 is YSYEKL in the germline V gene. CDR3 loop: CASSQDQRVGHSPLHF. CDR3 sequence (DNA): TGCGCCAGCAGCCAAGATCAAAGGGTGGGGCATTCACCCCTCCACTTT.

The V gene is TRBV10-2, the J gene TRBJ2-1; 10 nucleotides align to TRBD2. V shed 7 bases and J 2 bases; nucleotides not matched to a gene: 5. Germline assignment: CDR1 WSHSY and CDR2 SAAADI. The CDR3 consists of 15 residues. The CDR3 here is CASKWTSGPYNEQFF. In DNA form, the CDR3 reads TGCGCCAGCAAGTGGACTAGCGGTCCCTACAATGAGCAGTTCTTC.

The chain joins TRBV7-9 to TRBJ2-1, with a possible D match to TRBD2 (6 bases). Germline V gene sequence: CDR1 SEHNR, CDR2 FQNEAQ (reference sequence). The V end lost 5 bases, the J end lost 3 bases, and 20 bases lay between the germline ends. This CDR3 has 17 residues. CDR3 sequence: CASSQRTVLTSYNEQFF. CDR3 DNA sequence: TGTGCCAGCAGCCAACGAACAGTCCTGACTAGCTACAATGAGCAGTTCTTC.

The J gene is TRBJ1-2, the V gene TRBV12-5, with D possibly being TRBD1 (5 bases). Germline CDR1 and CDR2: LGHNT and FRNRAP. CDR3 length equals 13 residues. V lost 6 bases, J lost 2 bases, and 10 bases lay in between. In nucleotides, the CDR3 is TGTGCTAGTGGCATCTCAGGGAACTATGGCTACACCTTC. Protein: CASGISGNYGYTF.

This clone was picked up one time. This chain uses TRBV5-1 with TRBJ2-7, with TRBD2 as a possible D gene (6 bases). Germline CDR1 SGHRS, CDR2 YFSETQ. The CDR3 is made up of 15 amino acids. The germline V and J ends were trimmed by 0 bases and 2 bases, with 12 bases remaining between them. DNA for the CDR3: TGCGCCAGCAGCTTGGAGGCTAGCGAGACCTACGAGCAGTACTTC. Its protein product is CASSLEASETYEQYF.

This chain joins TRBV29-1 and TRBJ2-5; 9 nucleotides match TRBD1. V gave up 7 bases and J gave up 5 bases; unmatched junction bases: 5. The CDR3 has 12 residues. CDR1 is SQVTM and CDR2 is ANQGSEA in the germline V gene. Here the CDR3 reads CSAGQGLETQYF. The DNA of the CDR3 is TGCAGCGCCGGACAGGGGTTGGAGACCCAGTACTTC.

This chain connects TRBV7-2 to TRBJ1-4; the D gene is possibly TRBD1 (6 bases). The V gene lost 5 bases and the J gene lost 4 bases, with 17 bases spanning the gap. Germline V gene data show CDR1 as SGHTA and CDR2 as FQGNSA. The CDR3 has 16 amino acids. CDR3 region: CASSTRTGSGNEKLFF. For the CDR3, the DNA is TGTGCCAGCAGCACCCGCACAGGGTCCGGTAATGAAAAACTGTTTTTT.

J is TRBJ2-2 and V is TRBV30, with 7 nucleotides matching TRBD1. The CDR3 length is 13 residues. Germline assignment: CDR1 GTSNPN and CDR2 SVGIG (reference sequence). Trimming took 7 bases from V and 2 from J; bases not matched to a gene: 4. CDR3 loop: CAFRGFNTGELFF. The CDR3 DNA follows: TGTGCCTTCAGGGGGTTCAACACCGGGGAGCTGTTTTTT.

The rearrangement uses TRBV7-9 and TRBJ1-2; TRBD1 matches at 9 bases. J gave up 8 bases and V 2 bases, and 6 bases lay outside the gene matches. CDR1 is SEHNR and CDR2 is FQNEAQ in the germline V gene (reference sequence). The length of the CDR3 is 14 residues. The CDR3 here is CASSLTGGVGGYTF. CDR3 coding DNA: TGTGCCAGCAGCTTAACAGGGGGCGTAGGAGGCTACACCTTC.